This T cell receptor (beta chain) emerged from a study of shared clonotypes between healthy human individuals. Study overall: The plates for each donor numbered three CD4 naive, three CD4 memory, two CD8 naive and one CD8 memory.

CD45RO-negative cells were positively selected for CCR7, leaving out terminally differentiated effector memory CD45RA+ cells. Libraries were prepared by immunoSEQ multiplex PCR; TCRdb keeps only in-frame clonotypes and omits some of them. The table includes about 2.1 million clones, about 94% detected once. The V gene lost 4 bases and the J gene lost 5 bases, with 20 bases spanning the gap. Germline V gene sequence: CDR1 SGDLS, CDR2 YYNGEE. This CDR3 has 16 residues. A word on this clone: The antigen is not known.

General study findings and limits: Estimated richness was generally greater in naive than memory subsets.

The receptor was derived from a man younger than 35 in good health. Some clones in this sample may be carry-over from other donors' samples. The chain recombines TRBV9 with TRBJ2-3; D may be TRBD2 (5 bases). Material: naive CD8+ T cells from PBMCs. For the CDR3, the DNA is TGTGCCAGCAGCTCACTAGTGGGTGGAAATAGAGATACGCAGTATTTT. This codes for CASSSLVGGNRDTQYF.